What follows describes a single T cell receptor beta chain. The data were obtained in a study of blood T cell repertoires in COVID-19. V was pared by 0 bases and J by 0 bases, with 7 bases between. Germline CDR1 and CDR2: SGDLS and YYNGEE. CDR3 size: 16 residues. Contact with a PCR-confirmed or clinician-diagnosed COVID-19 case occurred within 2 weeks of entry. Repertoires were generated with immunoSEQ multiplex PCR, while TCRdb's copy carries only in-frame clones and drops some. The sample has 210,000 or so clones; 75% to 90% are singletons. The sample was PBMCs or T cells enriched from blood (not recorded which). This rearrangement joins TRBV9 to TRBJ2-6; no definite D call. The TCR comes from a woman younger than 45 who had been exposed to COVID-19. The CDR3 sequence: CASSVVRPSGANVLTF. DNA of the CDR3: TGTGCCAGCAGCGTAGTCAGGCCCTCTGGGGCCAACGTCCTGACTTTC. Full variable domain (missing parts from reference TRBV9 and TRBJ2-6): DSGVTQTPKHLITATGQRVTLRCSPRSGDLSVYWYQQSLDQGLQFLIQYYNGEERAKGNILERFSAQQFPDLHSELNLSSLELGDSALYFCASSVVRPSGANVLTFGAGSRLTVL.